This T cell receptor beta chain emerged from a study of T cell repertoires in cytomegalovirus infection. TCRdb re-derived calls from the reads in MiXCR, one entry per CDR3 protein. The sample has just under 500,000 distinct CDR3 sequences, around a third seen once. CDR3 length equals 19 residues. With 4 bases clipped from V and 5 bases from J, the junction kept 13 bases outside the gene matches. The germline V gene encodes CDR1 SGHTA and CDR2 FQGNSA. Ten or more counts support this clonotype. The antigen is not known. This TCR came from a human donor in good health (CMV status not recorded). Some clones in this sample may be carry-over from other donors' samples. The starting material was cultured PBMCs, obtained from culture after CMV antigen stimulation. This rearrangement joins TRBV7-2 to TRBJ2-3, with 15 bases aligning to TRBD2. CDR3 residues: CASSSPTGGLAGGRDTQYF. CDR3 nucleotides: TGTGCCAGCAGCTCTCCGACAGGGGGACTAGCGGGAGGAAGAGATACGCAGTATTTT.